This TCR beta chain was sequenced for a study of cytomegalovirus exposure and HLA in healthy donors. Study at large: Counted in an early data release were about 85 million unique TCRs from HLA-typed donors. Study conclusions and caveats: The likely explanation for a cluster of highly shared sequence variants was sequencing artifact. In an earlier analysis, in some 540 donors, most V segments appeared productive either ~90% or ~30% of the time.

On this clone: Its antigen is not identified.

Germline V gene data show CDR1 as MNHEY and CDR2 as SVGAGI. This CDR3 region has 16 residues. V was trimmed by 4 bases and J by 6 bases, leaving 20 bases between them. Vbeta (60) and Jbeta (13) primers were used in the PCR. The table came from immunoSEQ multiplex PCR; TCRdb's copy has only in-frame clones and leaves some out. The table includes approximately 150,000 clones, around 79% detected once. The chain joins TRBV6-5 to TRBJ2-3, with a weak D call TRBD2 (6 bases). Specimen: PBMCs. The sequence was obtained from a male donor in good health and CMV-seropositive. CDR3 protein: CASSSPNLWGRDTQYF. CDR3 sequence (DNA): TGTGCCAGCAGTTCCCCCAATTTGTGGGGGAGGGATACGCAGTATTTT.